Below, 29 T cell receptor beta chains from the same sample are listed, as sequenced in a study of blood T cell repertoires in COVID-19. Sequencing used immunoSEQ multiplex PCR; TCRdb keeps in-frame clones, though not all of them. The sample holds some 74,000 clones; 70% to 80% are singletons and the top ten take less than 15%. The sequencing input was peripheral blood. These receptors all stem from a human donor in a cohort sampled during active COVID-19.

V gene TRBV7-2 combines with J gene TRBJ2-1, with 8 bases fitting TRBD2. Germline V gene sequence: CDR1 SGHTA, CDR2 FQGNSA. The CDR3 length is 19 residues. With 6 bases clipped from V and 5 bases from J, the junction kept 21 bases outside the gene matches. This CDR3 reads CASSLRGAGGRILNNEQFF. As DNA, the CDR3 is TGTGCCAGCAGTCTAAGAGGGGCGGGGGGTCGTATATTAAACAATGAGCAGTTCTTC.

In nucleotides, the CDR3 is TGTGCCAGCAGCGAGCGAGGACAGGGGGCTTTTACCGGGGAGCTGTTTTTT. Translating it yields CASSERGQGAFTGELFF. The V gene is TRBV13, the J gene TRBJ2-2, with 11 bases lining up with TRBD1. Per the germline V gene, CDR1 is PRHDT and CDR2 is FYEKMQ (reference sequence). V was clipped by 5 bases and J by 5 bases; unmatched bases: 10. The CDR3 extends over 17 amino acids.

CDR3 amino acids: CASSFFTGNNEKLFF. CDR3 DNA sequence: TGTGCCAGCAGTTTTTTCACAGGAAATAATGAAAAACTGTTTTTT. This chain joins TRBV28 and TRBJ1-4, with a weak D call TRBD1 (5 bases). This CDR3 is 15 amino acids long. The germline gives CDR1 MDHEN, CDR2 SYDVKM. Trimming shortened V by 3 bases and J by 4 bases, and 12 bases separated the two germline ends.

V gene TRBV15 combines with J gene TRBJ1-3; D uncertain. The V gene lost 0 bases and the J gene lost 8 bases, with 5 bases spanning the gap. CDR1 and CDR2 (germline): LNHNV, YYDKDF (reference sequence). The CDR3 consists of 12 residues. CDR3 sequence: CATSRDRDTIYF. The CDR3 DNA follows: TGTGCCACCAGCAGAGATCGTGACACCATATATTTT. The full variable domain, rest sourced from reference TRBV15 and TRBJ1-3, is DAMVIQNPRYQVTQFGKPVTLSCSQTLNHNVMYWYQQKSSQAPKLLFHYYDKDFNNEADTPDNFQSRRPNTSFCFLDIRSPGLGDTAMYLCATSRDRDTIYFGEGSWLTVV.

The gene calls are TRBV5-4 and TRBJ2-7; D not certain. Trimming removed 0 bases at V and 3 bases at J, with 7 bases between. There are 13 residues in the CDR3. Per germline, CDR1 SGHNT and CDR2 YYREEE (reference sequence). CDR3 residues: CASSLGGNYEQYF. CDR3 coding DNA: TGTGCCAGCAGCTTGGGTGGCAACTACGAGCAGTACTTC.

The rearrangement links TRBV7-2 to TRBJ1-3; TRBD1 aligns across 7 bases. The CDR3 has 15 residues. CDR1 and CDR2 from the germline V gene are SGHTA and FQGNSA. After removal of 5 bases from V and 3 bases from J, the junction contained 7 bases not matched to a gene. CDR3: CASSPPTGRGNTIYF. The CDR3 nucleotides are TGTGCCAGCAGCCCTCCGACAGGGCGTGGAAACACCATATATTTT. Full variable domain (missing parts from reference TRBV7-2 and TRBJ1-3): GAGVSQSPSNKVTEKGKDVELRCDPISGHTALYWYRQSLGQGLEFLIYFQGNSAPDKSGLPSDRFSAERTGGSVSTLTIQRTQQEDSAVYLCASSPPTGRGNTIYFGEGSWLTVV.

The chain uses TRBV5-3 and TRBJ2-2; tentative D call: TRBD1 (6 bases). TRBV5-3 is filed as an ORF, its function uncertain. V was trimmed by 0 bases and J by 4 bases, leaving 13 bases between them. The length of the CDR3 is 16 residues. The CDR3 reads CARSLALGAGTGELFF. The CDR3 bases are TGTGCCAGAAGCTTGGCCCTGGGGGCCGGCACCGGGGAGCTGTTTTTT.

Here the CDR3 reads CASSLSGSGGEQYF. For the CDR3, the DNA is TGTGCCAGCAGCCTTTCCGGTTCAGGTGGCGAGCAGTACTTC. The chain carries TRBV14 and TRBJ2-7; no firm D call. The V and J ends lost 4 bases and 6 bases respectively, with 16 bases between them. Per germline, CDR1 SGHDN and CDR2 FVKESK. CDR3 length equals 14 residues.

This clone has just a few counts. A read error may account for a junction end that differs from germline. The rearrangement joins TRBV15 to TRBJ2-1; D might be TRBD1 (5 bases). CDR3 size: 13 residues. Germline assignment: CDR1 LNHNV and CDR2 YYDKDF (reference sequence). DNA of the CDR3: TGTGCCACCAGCAGAGGGTCAGGGATCCTCACGGTCTTC. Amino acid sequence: CATSRGSGILTVF.

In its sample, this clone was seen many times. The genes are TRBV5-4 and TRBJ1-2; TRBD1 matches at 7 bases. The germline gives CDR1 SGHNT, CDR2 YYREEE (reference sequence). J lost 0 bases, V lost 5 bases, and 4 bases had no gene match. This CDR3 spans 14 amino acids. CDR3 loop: CASSTGQANYGYTF. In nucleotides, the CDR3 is TGTGCCAGCAGTACTGGACAGGCTAACTATGGCTACACCTTC.

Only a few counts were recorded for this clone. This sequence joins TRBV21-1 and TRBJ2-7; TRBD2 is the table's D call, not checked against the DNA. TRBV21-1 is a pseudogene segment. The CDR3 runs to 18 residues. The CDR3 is CASSKVREGPFASIQQYV. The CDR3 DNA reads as TGTGCCAGCAGCAAAGTGCGGGAGGGCCCCTTCGCCTCAATTCAGCAGTACGTC.

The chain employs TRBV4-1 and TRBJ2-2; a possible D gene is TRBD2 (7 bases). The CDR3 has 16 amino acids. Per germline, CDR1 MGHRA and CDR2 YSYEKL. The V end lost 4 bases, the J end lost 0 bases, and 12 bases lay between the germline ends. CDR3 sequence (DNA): TGCGCCAGCAGCCTTAAGGGGGGGGCGAACACCGGGGAGCTGTTTTTT. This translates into CASSLKGGANTGELFF.

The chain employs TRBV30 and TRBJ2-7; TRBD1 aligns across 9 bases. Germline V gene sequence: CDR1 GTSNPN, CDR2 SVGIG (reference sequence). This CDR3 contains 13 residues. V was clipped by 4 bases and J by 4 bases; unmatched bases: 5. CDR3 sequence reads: CAWTGTGPYEQYF. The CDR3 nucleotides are TGTGCCTGGACAGGGACAGGGCCGTACGAGCAGTACTTC.

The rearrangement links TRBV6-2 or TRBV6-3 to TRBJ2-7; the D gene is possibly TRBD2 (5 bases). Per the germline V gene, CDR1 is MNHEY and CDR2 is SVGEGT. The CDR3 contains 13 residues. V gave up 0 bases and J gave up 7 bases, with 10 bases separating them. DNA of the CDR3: TGTGCCAGCAGTTACTCGCCTAGCCGGGAGCAGTACGTC. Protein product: CASSYSPSREQYV.

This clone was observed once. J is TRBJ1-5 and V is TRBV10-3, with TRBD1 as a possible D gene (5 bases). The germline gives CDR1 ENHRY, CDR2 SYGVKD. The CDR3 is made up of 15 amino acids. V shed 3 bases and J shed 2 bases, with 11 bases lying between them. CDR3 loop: CAISDVGVGNQPQHF. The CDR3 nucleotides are TGTGCCATCAGTGATGTAGGGGTTGGCAATCAGCCCCAGCATTTT.

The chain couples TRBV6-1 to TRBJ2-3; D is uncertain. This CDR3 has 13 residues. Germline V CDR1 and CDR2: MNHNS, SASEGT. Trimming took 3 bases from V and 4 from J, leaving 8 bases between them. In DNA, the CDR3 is TGTGCCAGCAGTGACGAGAGGTCAGATACGCAGTATTTT. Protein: CASSDERSDTQYF.

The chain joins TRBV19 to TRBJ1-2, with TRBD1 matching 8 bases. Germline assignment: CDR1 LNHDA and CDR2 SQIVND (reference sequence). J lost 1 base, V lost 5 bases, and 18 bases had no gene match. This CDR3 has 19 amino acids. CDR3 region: CASSRALRTGPTFNYGYTF. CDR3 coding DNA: TGTGCCAGTAGTCGGGCCTTACGGACAGGGCCTACCTTTAACTATGGCTACACCTTC.

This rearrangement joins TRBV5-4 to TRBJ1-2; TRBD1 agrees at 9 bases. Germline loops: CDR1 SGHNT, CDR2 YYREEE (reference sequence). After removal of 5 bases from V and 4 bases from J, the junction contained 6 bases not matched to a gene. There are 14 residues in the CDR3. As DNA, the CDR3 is TGTGCCAGCAGTTCTACAGGGGGCGGCTATGGCTACACCTTC. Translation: CASSSTGGGYGYTF.

CDR3 DNA: TGTGCCAGCAGCTTAGTGCTAGCAGATAACACCGGGGAGCTGTTTTTT. This gives the protein CASSLVLADNTGELFF. V usage is TRBV7-8 and J usage is TRBJ2-2, with D possibly being TRBD2 (5 bases). CDR1 SGHVS and CDR2 FQNEAQ come from the germline V gene. The CDR3 totals 16 residues. V gave up 1 base and J gave up 2 bases, with 11 bases separating them. Full variable domain (missing parts from reference TRBV7-8 and TRBJ2-2): GAGVSQSPRYKVAKRGQDVALRCDPISGHVSLFWYQQALGQGPEFLTYFQNEAQLDKSGLPSDRFFAERPEGSVSTLKIQRTQQEDSAVYLCASSLVLADNTGELFFGEGSRLTVL.

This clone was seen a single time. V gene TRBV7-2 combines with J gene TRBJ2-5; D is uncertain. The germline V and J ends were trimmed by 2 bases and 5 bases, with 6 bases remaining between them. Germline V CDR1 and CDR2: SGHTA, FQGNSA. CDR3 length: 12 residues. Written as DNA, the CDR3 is TGTGCCAGCAGCTTAAGCCGCGAGACCCAGTACTTC. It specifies CASSLSRETQYF.

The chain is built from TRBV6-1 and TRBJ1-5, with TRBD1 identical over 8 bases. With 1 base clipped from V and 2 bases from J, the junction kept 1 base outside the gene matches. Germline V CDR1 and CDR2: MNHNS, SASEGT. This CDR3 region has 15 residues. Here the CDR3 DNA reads TGTGCCAGCAGTGAAGGGACAGGGCGCAATCAGCCCCAGCATTTT. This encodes CASSEGTGRNQPQHF.

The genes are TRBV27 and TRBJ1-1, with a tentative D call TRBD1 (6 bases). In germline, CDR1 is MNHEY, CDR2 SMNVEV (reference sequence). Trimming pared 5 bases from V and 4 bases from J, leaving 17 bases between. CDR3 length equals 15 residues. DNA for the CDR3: TGTGCCAGCAGTCATAGAGGGGGAGGGGGCACTGAAGCTTTCTTT. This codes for CASSHRGGGGTEAFF.

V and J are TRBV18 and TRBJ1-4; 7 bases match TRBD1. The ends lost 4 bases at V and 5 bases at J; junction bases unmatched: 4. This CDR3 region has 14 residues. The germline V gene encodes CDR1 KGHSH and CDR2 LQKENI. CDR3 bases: TGTGCCAGCTCACGAGGGACAGCGAATGAAAAACTGTTTTTT. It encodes CASSRGTANEKLFF. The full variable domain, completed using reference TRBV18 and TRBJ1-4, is NAGVMQNPRHLVRRRGQEARLRCSPMKGHSHVYWYRQLPEEGLKFMVYLQKENIIDESGMPKERFSAEFPKEGPSILRIQQVVRGDSAAYFCASSRGTANEKLFFGSGTQLSVL.

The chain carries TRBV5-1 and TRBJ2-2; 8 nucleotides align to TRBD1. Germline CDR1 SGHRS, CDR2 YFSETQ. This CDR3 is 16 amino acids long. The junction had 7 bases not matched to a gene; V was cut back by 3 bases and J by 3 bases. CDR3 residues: CASSSGRGRYTGELFF. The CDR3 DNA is TGCGCCAGCAGCTCCGGCAGGGGGCGTTACACCGGGGAGCTGTTTTTT.

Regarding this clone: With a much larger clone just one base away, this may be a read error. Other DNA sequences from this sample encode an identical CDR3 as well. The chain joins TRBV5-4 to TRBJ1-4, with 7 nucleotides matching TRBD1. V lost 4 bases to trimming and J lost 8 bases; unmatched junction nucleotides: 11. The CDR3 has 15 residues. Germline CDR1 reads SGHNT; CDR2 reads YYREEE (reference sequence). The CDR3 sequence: CASSHDGTGEEKLFF. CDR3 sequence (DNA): TGTGCCAGCAGCCATGACGGAACAGGGGAAGAAAAACTGTTTTTT.

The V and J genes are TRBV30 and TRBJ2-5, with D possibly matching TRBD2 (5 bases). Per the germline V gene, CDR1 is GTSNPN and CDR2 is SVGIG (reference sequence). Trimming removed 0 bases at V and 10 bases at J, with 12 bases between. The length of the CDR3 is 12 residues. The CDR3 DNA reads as TGTGCCTGGAGTGTACTAGGGCCGGACCAGTACTTC. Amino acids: CAWSVLGPDQYF.

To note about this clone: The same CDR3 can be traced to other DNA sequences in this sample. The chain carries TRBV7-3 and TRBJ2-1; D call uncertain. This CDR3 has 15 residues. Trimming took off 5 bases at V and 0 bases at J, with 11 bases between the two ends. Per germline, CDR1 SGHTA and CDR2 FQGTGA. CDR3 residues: CASSPAPSSYNEQFF. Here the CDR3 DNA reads TGTGCCAGCAGCCCAGCGCCCAGCTCCTACAATGAGCAGTTCTTC.

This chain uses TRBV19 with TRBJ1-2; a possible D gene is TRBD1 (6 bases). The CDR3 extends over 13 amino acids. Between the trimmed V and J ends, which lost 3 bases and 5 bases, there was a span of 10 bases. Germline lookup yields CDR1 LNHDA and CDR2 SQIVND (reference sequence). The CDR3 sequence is CASSIGQGYGYTF. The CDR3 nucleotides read TGTGCCAGTAGTATTGGGCAGGGGTATGGCTACACCTTC.

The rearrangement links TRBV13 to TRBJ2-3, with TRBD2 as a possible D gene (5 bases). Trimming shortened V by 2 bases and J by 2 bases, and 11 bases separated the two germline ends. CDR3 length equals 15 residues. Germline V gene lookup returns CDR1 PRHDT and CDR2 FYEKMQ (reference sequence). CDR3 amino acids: CASSLSRATTDTQYF. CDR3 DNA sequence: TGTGCCAGCAGCTTATCGAGGGCCACCACAGATACGCAGTATTTT.